These T cell receptor beta chains were read from a single sample in a study of CD8+CD57+ T cells in acquired aplastic anemia. Via MiXCR, TCRdb re-called the reads, giving one row per CDR3 protein. The sample lists under 350,000 distinct CDR3 sequences; roughly 59% were seen once. Sequencing was carried out using sorted CD4+, CD8+, or CD8+CD57+ T cells (not recorded which) from PBMCs. The receptors stem from a human donor with aplastic anemia. Both conserved end residues are part of each CDR3. The order of the fields is clone size, V gene, D gene, J gene, CDR3 DNA, CDR3 protein. D genes are given only for firm matches. Clone sizes are given selectively: once, few, many, or a class where the clone is expanded.

size: -
V: TRBV7-6
D: TRBD2
J: TRBJ2-5
DNA: TGTGCCAGCACCACCGGGACTAGCGGGGGTTTCTGGGGAGAGACCCAGTACTTC
CDR3: CASTTGTSGGFWGETQYF

size: -
V: TRBV2
D: TRBD1
J: TRBJ2-2
DNA: TGTGCCAGCAGCTTGCCGCAAAGCGGACAGGGATCGATGTTTTTT
CDR3: CASSLPQSGQGSMFF

size: -
V: TRBV15
D: -
J: TRBJ1-6
DNA: TGTGCCACCAGCAGAGAGCTAGCGGGAAGTAATTCACCCCTCCACTTT
CDR3: CATSRELAGSNSPLHF

size: many
V: TRBV6-5
D: -
J: TRBJ2-5
DNA: TGTGCCAGCAGTTACTCAACACTAGCCCAAGAGACCCAGTACTTC
CDR3: CASSYSTLAQETQYF

size: -
V: TRBV29-1
D: -
J: TRBJ2-7
DNA: TGCAGCGTATCGGGGTACAGCCTGGAAAAGATCACCTACGAGCAGTACTTC
CDR3: CSVSGYSLEKITYEQYF

size: -
V: TRBV5-6
D: -
J: TRBJ1-2
DNA: TGTGCCAGCAGCTCGGGGACTAGCGGGGCGGGCTATGGCTACACCTTC
CDR3: CASSSGTSGAGYGYTF

size: once
V: TRBV5-1
D: TRBD2
J: TRBJ2-7
DNA: TGCGCCAGCAGCTTGTTCGTCGGGACTAGCGGGAGGGCCGAGAGTGAGCAGTACTTC
CDR3: CASSLFVGTSGRAESEQYF

size: many
V: TRBV5-6
D: -
J: TRBJ2-2
DNA: TGTGCCAGCAGCGTGGGGTTAGGGGCCGGGGAGCTGTTTTTT
CDR3: CASSVGLGAGELFF

size: -
V: TRBV5-5
D: -
J: TRBJ1-5
DNA: TGTGCCAGCAGCCGGGGGATGGGGGGCGCGGAACAGCCCCAGCATTTT
CDR3: CASSRGMGGAEQPQHF

size: -
V: TRBV7-2
D: -
J: TRBJ2-5
DNA: TGTGCCAGCAGCTCTTTAGGGATGGAGACCCAGTACTTC
CDR3: CASSSLGMETQYF

size: -
V: TRBV29-1
D: -
J: TRBJ1-1
DNA: TGCAGCGCCGTGGTGGATGAAGCTTTCTTT
CDR3: CSAVVDEAFF

size: many
V: TRBV20-1
D: -
J: TRBJ2-5
DNA: TGCAGTGCTAGACGGTTACAAGAGACCCAGTACTTC
CDR3: CSARRLQETQYF

size: -
V: TRBV10-3
D: TRBD1
J: TRBJ2-5
DNA: TGTGCCATCAGTGAGACAGGGGTTTCGGAGACCCAGTACTTC
CDR3: CAISETGVSETQYF

size: -
V: TRBV7-9
D: TRBD2
J: TRBJ2-1
DNA: TGTGCCAGCAGCTGGGGACTAGCCCGGGATTACAATGAGCAGTTCTTC
CDR3: CASSWGLARDYNEQFF

size: -
V: TRBV20-1
D: -
J: TRBJ2-7
DNA: TGCAGTGGGCAGGTTGCTTTATACGAGCAGTACTTC
CDR3: CSGQVALYEQYF

size: many
V: TRBV19
D: -
J: TRBJ1-1
DNA: TGTGCCAGTAGGATGGACCCCGCGACTGAAGCTTTCTTT
CDR3: CASRMDPATEAFF

size: many
V: TRBV6-5
D: -
J: TRBJ1-4
DNA: TGTGCCAGCAGGGCCGCGTTGCTGGAAAAACTGTTTTTT
CDR3: CASRAALLEKLFF

size: -
V: TRBV9
D: TRBD1
J: TRBJ1-1
DNA: TGTGCCAGCAGTTCCATCAACAGGGGATACGCTGAAGCTTTCTTT
CDR3: CASSSINRGYAEAFF

size: -
V: TRBV10-2
D: TRBD2
J: TRBJ2-7
DNA: TGCGCCAGCACCTGGACTAGCGGGACCGTCTCGTACGAGCAGTACTTC
CDR3: CASTWTSGTVSYEQYF

size: once
V: TRBV19
D: -
J: TRBJ2-1
DNA: TGTACCAGTAGTGCCGGGATTAATTCCTACAATGAGCAGTTCTTC
CDR3: CTSSAGINSYNEQFF

size: many
V: TRBV19
D: -
J: TRBJ2-3
DNA: TGTGCCAGTAGTCGCGGGGGCACAGATACGCAGTATTTT
CDR3: CASSRGGTDTQYF

size: -
V: TRBV12-3/TRBV12-4
D: TRBD2
J: TRBJ2-7
DNA: TGTGCCAGCAGTTTAGTTTGGGGCGGGGGTGCTGCTGGGGAGCAGTACTTC
CDR3: CASSLVWGGGAAGEQYF

size: -
V: TRBV7-9
D: TRBD1
J: TRBJ1-1
DNA: TGTGCCAGCAGCCGAGGGGAGGGGGCATCTGCTTTCTTT
CDR3: CASSRGEGASAFF

size: -
V: TRBV7-3
D: -
J: TRBJ1-6
DNA: TGCGCCAGCAGCCAAGATGGGGGCAGGGGCTCCTATAATTCACCCCTCCACTTT
CDR3: CASSQDGGRGSYNSPLHF

size: -
V: TRBV19
D: TRBD1
J: TRBJ1-6
DNA: TGTGCCAGTAGCCCCTTATGGGGACAGGGGAATTCACCCCTCCACTTT
CDR3: CASSPLWGQGNSPLHF

size: many
V: TRBV5-6
D: -
J: TRBJ2-3
DNA: TGTGCCAGCAGCTTGGGAAGATGGGATCCAGATACGCAGTATTTT
CDR3: CASSLGRWDPDTQYF

size: once
V: TRBV20-1
D: TRBD2
J: TRBJ2-3
DNA: TGCAGTGCTGCCCGAACCGGGGGGGGCACAGATACGCAGTATTTT
CDR3: CSAARTGGGTDTQYF

size: -
V: TRBV5-1
D: -
J: TRBJ1-2
DNA: TGCGCCAGCAGCTTGGCCGATGGGGACTTTGGTGGCTACACCTTC
CDR3: CASSLADGDFGGYTF

size: -
V: TRBV7-2
D: -
J: TRBJ1-4
DNA: TGTGCCAGCAGCTTAGGCGGGGGCGAGGAAAAGCTGTTTTTT
CDR3: CASSLGGGEEKLFF

size: once
V: TRBV19
D: TRBD1
J: TRBJ1-2
DNA: TGTGCCAGTAGTCTCGGACAGGGGGCACAGGACTACACCTTC
CDR3: CASSLGQGAQDYTF

size: -
V: TRBV15
D: TRBD2
J: TRBJ2-1
DNA: TGTGCCACCAGCAGAGATCTGACTAGCATTGAGCAGTTCTTC
CDR3: CATSRDLTSIEQFF

size: -
V: TRBV9
D: -
J: TRBJ1-6
DNA: TGTGCCAGCAGCCAAGAGCGGGGTTCGTCACCCCTCCACTTT
CDR3: CASSQERGSSPLHF

size: once
V: TRBV24-1
D: TRBD1
J: TRBJ1-2
DNA: TGTGCCACCAGTGATCCGGGACAGAACTATGGCTACACCTTC
CDR3: CATSDPGQNYGYTF

size: few
V: TRBV15
D: TRBD1
J: TRBJ1-2
DNA: TGTGCCACCAGCAGAGGGACAGGGGAACTAAACTATGGCTACACCTTC
CDR3: CATSRGTGELNYGYTF

size: many
V: TRBV6-6
D: TRBD1
J: TRBJ1-1
DNA: TGTGCCAGCAGTCCCCGGACAGGGACTGAAGCTTTCTTT
CDR3: CASSPRTGTEAFF

size: -
V: TRBV7-2
D: -
J: TRBJ1-5
DNA: TGTGCCAGCAGCTCCGGGATCCTCGGGGGTCAGCCCCAGCATTTT
CDR3: CASSSGILGGQPQHF

size: many
V: TRBV6-1
D: -
J: TRBJ1-5
DNA: TGTGCCAGCAGTGGCGGGGGCCTCTATCAGCCCCAGCATTTT
CDR3: CASSGGGLYQPQHF

size: -
V: TRBV25-1
D: -
J: TRBJ2-3
DNA: TGTGCCAGCAGTGAATCCAGCGCAGATACGCAGTATTTT
CDR3: CASSESSADTQYF

size: -
V: TRBV20-1
D: -
J: TRBJ2-2
DNA: TGCAGTGCTAGGAGGGCGAACACCGGGGAGCTGTTTTTT
CDR3: CSARRANTGELFF

size: -
V: TRBV7-9
D: TRBD1
J: TRBJ1-6
DNA: TGTGCCAGCACTCCCGTGCGAGGTGACAGGGTCAATTCACCCCTCCACTTT
CDR3: CASTPVRGDRVNSPLHF

size: many
V: TRBV2
D: -
J: TRBJ2-3
DNA: TGTGCCAGCAGTGGCGGGCAGTTCACAGATACGCAGTATTTT
CDR3: CASSGGQFTDTQYF

size: -
V: TRBV20-1
D: -
J: TRBJ1-1
DNA: TGCAGTGCTAGAGATGAACACCAGCGCGGAGCTTTCTTT
CDR3: CSARDEHQRGAFF

size: many
V: TRBV12-3/TRBV12-4
D: -
J: TRBJ1-1
DNA: TGTGCCAGCAGTTTAAACCGGGACACTGAAGCTTTCTTT
CDR3: CASSLNRDTEAFF

size: -
V: TRBV20-1
D: -
J: TRBJ1-4
DNA: TGCAGTGCCGGACGGGGGAATGAAAAACTGTTTTTT
CDR3: CSAGRGNEKLFF